This T cell receptor beta chain appears in the sequencing data of a study of blood T cell repertoires in COVID-19. Background on the study: The samples span acute and convalescent COVID-19 from the United States, Italy and Spain. Nucleic acid was either cDNA or gDNA, and it came from T cells, B-cell-depleted T cells, or PBMCs.

Trimming took 5 bases from V and 6 from J, leaving 11 bases between them. The CDR3 extends over 12 amino acids. CDR1 LGHDT and CDR2 YNNKEL come from the germline V gene (reference sequence). Here immunoSEQ multiplex PCR was the method, and the copy in TCRdb shows in-frame clones only, minus some. The sample lists fewer than 75,000 clones, about 89% occurring once. The sequenced material came from peripheral blood. This chain uses TRBV3-1 (or the pseudogene TRBV3-2) with TRBJ2-7; D is perhaps TRBD2 (5 bases). The clonotype originates from a man aged 50 to 59 with active COVID-19. CDR3 amino acids: CASSSGGREQYF. The CDR3, as DNA: TGTGCCAGCAGCTCTGGCGGGCGCGAGCAGTACTTC.